What follows is one T cell receptor beta chain and its context. Its target is not known. The data stem from a study of T cells expressing NK-cell markers. Regarding the study as a whole: Specificity for HCMV among expanded NKG2C+ T cell clones was not established.

The CDR3 covers 16 residues. The germline gives CDR1 DFQATT, CDR2 SNEGSKA (reference sequence). From the 5' RACE reads, TCRdb lists one entry per CDR3 protein and no DNA. The sample has about 390,000 distinct CDR3 sequences. The sequenced material came from blood T cells: a sorted CD56 or NKG2C T cell subset, CD4+ or CD8+ T cells, or bulk PBMC T cells (not recorded which). The J gene is TRBJ2-5, the V gene TRBV20-1. The TCR originated in a woman between 45 and 65 years old in good health. CDR3 amino acids: CSATSFWTEMQETQYF.